Listed here are 32 T cell receptor beta chains from one sample, sequenced in a study of regulatory T cells in long-lasting Graves disease. For TCR beta, libraries came from iRepertoire HTBI primers and Arm-PCR of CDR3 regions. A single record per CDR3 protein comes from TCRdb applying MiXCR to the multiplex PCR reads. This sample has 200,000 to 250,000 distinct CDR3 sequences, with 20% to 25% found just once. Time point meaning: newly diagnosed GD, antithyroid drugs for less than 3 months. Extracted PBMC RNA gave rise to the TCR library. This specimen consisted of peripheral blood mononuclear cells (PBMCs), obtained at new diagnosis, from a patient treated with antithyroid drugs. The receptors were gathered from a female donor with Graves disease.

Concerning this clonotype: This likely reflects a read error, since a far larger clone is one base away. The genes are TRBV28 and TRBJ2-7, with TRBD1 matching over 8 bases. Germline assignment: CDR1 MDHEN and CDR2 SYDVKM. CDR3 length: 14 residues. Trimming cost V 6 bases and J 7 bases; bases outside gene matches: 11. The CDR3: CASRQGGSYNEQYF. The CDR3 DNA is TGTGCCAGCAGACAGGGGGGCTCCTACAATGAGCAGTACTTC. The complete variable domain, with remaining parts taken from reference TRBV28 and TRBJ2-7, reads DVKVTQSSRYLVKRTGEKVFLECVQDMDHENMFWYRQDPGLGLRLIYFSYDVKMKEKGDIPEGYSVSREKKERFSLILESASTNQTSMYLCASRQGGSYNEQYFGPGTRLTVT.

The V gene is TRBV7-2, the J gene TRBJ2-3; D tentatively reads TRBD1 or TRBD2 (5 bases each). V was cut by 3 bases and J by 4 bases, with 14 bases left in between. This CDR3 has 15 residues. CDR1 SGHTA and CDR2 FQGNSA come from the germline V gene. The DNA of the CDR3 is TGTGCCAGCAGCTTCCAGGGAGTCCTCGCAGATACGCAGTATTTT. The encoded protein is CASSFQGVLADTQYF. The full variable domain, completed using reference TRBV7-2 and TRBJ2-3, is GAGVSQSPSNKVTEKGKDVELRCDPISGHTALYWYRQSLGQGLEFLIYFQGNSAPDKSGLPSDRFSAERTGGSVSTLTIQRTQQEDSAVYLCASSFQGVLADTQYFGPGTRLTVL.

Worth noting for this clonotype: A far larger clone is only one base removed, so a read error is likely. The rearrangement links TRBV6-5 to TRBJ2-7; TRBD2 matches 14 bases. The J call is in doubt because the DNA end fits TRBJ2-3 better. Germline values: CDR1 MNHEY, CDR2 SVGAGI. The CDR3 has 17 amino acids. The CDR3 nucleotides read TGTGCCGGCAGTACAGGACTAGCGGGAGGACACCTAAATACGCAGTATTTT. Amino acid sequence: CAGSTGLAGGHLNTQYF.

The chain is built from TRBV20-1 and TRBJ1-4; TRBD1 matches 10 bases. V dropped 6 bases and J dropped 8; count of bases not matched to a gene: 3. The CDR3 covers 12 residues. Germline CDR1 reads DFQATT; CDR2 reads SNEGSKA (reference sequence). The CDR3 loop reads CSAPDRGEKLFF. The CDR3 nucleotides are TGCAGTGCCCCGGACAGGGGGGAAAAACTGTTTTTT.

This clonotype showed up many times. The chain is built from TRBV7-2 and TRBJ2-4; TRBD2 is a possible D gene (5 bases). Per germline, CDR1 SGHTA and CDR2 FQGNSA. The CDR3 consists of 16 residues. V was clipped by 1 base and J by 0 bases, with 10 bases between them. CDR3 region: CASSLGRDLAKNIQYF. Written as DNA, the CDR3 is TGTGCCAGCAGCTTAGGCCGGGATCTAGCCAAAAACATTCAGTACTTC.

This clonotype was seen repeatedly, ten times or more. This sequence joins TRBV3-1 and TRBJ2-3; D gene unclear. The CDR3 has 11 residues. Trimming removed 3 bases from V and 9 bases from J, with 7 bases in between. Germline lookup yields CDR1 LGHDT and CDR2 YNNKEL (reference sequence). In DNA form, the CDR3 reads TGTGCCAGCAGCCAGCAGTCGACGCAGTATTTT. Translating gives CASSQQSTQYF.

This clonotype was found many times. This chain joins TRBV12-3 or TRBV12-4 and TRBJ2-1; 8 nucleotides line up with TRBD1. The CDR3 spans 14 residues. V trimming: 4 bases; J trimming: 5 bases; junction bases outside the gene matches: 4. The DNA of the CDR3 is TGTGCCAGCAGTTCCGACAGGGGCCACAATGAGCAGTTCTTC. Translated, it gives CASSSDRGHNEQFF.

This clonotype occurred a few times. V is TRBV25-1 and J is TRBJ2-1, with 11 bases identical to TRBD2. Germline V gene data show CDR1 as MGHDK and CDR2 as SYGVNS. The V segment lost 1 base and the J segment 6 bases; nucleotides outside the gene matches: 5. The CDR3 is made up of 16 amino acids. The CDR3 DNA reads TGTGCCAGCAGTGAATTAGTAGCGGGGGGGTTCAATGAGCAGTTCTTC. Translating gives CASSELVAGGFNEQFF. The full variable domain, with the rest looked up from reference TRBV25-1 and TRBJ2-1, is EADIYQTPRYLVIGTGKKITLECSQTMGHDKMYWYQQDPGMELHLIHYSYGVNSTEKGDLSSESTVSRIRTEHFPLTLESARPSHTSQYLCASSELVAGGFNEQFFGPGTRLTVL.

DNA for the CDR3: TGTGCCAGCAGCTTGGAACTAGCGAGAAACAATGAGCAGTTCTTC. As protein: CASSLELARNNEQFF. V gene TRBV5-4 combines with J gene TRBJ2-1; 7 positions match TRBD2. V was clipped by 0 bases and J by 5 bases; unmatched bases: 5. The CDR3 runs to 15 residues. The germline V gene has CDR1 SGHNT and CDR2 YYREEE (reference sequence). The whole variable domain, remainder taken from reference TRBV5-4 and TRBJ2-1, is ETGVTQSPTHLIKTRGQQVTLRCSSQSGHNTVSWYQQALGQGPQFIFQYYREEENGRGNFPPRFSGLQFPNYSSELNVNALELDDSALYLCASSLELARNNEQFFGPGTRLTVL.

Ten or more counts support this clonotype. V is TRBV20-1 and J is TRBJ2-1, with no clear D. The ends were cut back, 6 bases at V and 4 bases at J, with 7 bases in the middle. Looked up from germline, CDR1 is DFQATT and CDR2 is SNEGSKA (reference sequence). CDR3 length equals 11 residues. This CDR3 reads CSAEVYNEQFF. Here the CDR3 DNA reads TGCAGTGCGGAAGTATACAATGAGCAGTTCTTC.

This clonotype was recorded a few times. The chain employs TRBV5-4 and TRBJ1-3, with TRBD1 as a possible D gene (5 bases). Germline V gene sequence: CDR1 SGHNT, CDR2 YYREEE (reference sequence). The CDR3 consists of 17 residues. V was clipped by 0 bases and J by 0 bases, with 13 bases between them. The CDR3 DNA is TGTGCCAGCAGCTTGGCCGGGGCAGACCTCTCTGGAAACACCATATATTTT. Translation gives CASSLAGADLSGNTIYF.

This clonotype was recorded a few times. The rearrangement uses TRBV20-1 and TRBJ1-2; the D gene is possibly TRBD1 (6 bases). Looked up from germline, CDR1 is DFQATT and CDR2 is SNEGSKA (reference sequence). Trimming removed 5 bases at V and 7 bases at J, with 20 bases between. The CDR3 covers 14 residues. The CDR3 bases are TGCAGTGCTGGAATTCACAGGGCCCAGGTTGGCTACACCTTC. Translating it yields CSAGIHRAQVGYTF.

This clonotype showed up many times. The V and J genes are TRBV20-1 and TRBJ2-1; no clear D. CDR1 and CDR2 (germline): DFQATT, SNEGSKA (reference sequence). V lost 6 bases and J lost 7, with 10 bases in between. This CDR3 region has 11 residues. In nucleotides, the CDR3 is TGCAGTGCCCCTGGTAGGAATGAGCAGTTCTTC. It is translated as CSAPGRNEQFF.

This clonotype came up many times. The gene calls are TRBV12-3 or TRBV12-4 and TRBJ1-1; unclear D gene. The length of the CDR3 is 13 residues. V was clipped by 4 bases and J by 1 base, with 7 bases between them. The CDR3 protein is CASSSLRNTEAFF. In DNA form, the CDR3 reads TGTGCCAGCAGTTCACTCAGGAACACTGAAGCTTTCTTT.

This clonotype occurred many times. The V call is TRBV6-1, the J call TRBJ2-1; D ambiguous. V lost 5 bases and J lost 7, with 12 bases in between. CDR1 MNHNS and CDR2 SASEGT come from the germline V gene. The CDR3 sequence is 13 residues long. CDR3 region: CASSRVFGNEQFF. The DNA for the CDR3 is TGTGCCAGCAGTCGAGTTTTTGGGAATGAGCAGTTCTTC.

The V call is TRBV24-1, the J call TRBJ2-2; D is possibly TRBD1 (5 bases). Germline V gene lookup returns CDR1 KGHDR and CDR2 SFDVKD. There are 13 residues in the CDR3. Trimming took 2 bases from V and 6 from J, leaving 6 bases between them. The CDR3 sequence: CATSDWGAGELFF. The CDR3 DNA reads TGTGCCACCAGTGATTGGGGCGCCGGGGAGCTGTTTTTT.

Many counts were recorded for this clonotype. The chain combines TRBV7-3 with TRBJ2-6; no reliable D call. V was trimmed by 5 bases and J by 4 bases, leaving 12 bases between them. Germline assignment: CDR1 SGHTA and CDR2 FQGTGA. The CDR3 has 15 amino acids. As DNA, the CDR3 is TGTGCCAGCAGCCCTTCCTATGGAGGGGCCAACGTCCTGACTTTC. Translating gives CASSPSYGGANVLTF.

This clonotype was counted many times. The V call is TRBV28, the J call TRBJ2-7; possible D gene TRBD2, 5 bases. V gave up 5 bases and J gave up 3 bases, with 14 bases separating them. Germline-derived CDR1 and CDR2 are MDHEN and SYDVKM. CDR3 length: 14 residues. CDR3 bases: TGTGCCAGCAGTGCGATCCGGGGATACTACGAGCAGTACTTC. The encoded protein is CASSAIRGYYEQYF. The entire variable domain, with the rest obtained from reference TRBV28 and TRBJ2-7, is as follows: DVKVTQSSRYLVKRTGEKVFLECVQDMDHENMFWYRQDPGLGLRLIYFSYDVKMKEKGDIPEGYSVSREKKERFSLILESASTNQTSMYLCASSAIRGYYEQYFGPGTRLTVT.

This clonotype was counted ten times or more. This chain connects TRBV7-9 to TRBJ2-1, with D perhaps matching TRBD1 (6 bases). Deletions cut 7 bases from V and 10 bases from J, with 17 bases between. Looked up from germline, CDR1 is SEHNR and CDR2 is FQNEAQ (reference sequence). The CDR3 consists of 13 residues. This CDR3 is CASTVNTGQEQFF. CDR3 DNA: TGTGCCAGCACAGTTAATACAGGACAGGAGCAGTTCTTC. Using reference TRBV7-9 and TRBJ2-1 for the parts outside the CDR3, the full variable domain is DTGVSQNPRHKITKRGQNVTFRCDPISEHNRLYWYRQTLGQGPEFLTYFQNEAQLEKSRLLSDRFSAERPKGSFSTLEIQRTEQGDSAMYLCASTVNTGQEQFFGPGTRLTVL.

This clonotype was recorded at least ten times. This chain connects TRBV20-1 to TRBJ2-1, with a tentative D call TRBD1 (6 bases). In germline, CDR1 is DFQATT, CDR2 SNEGSKA (reference sequence). The CDR3 is 15 amino acids. With 0 bases removed from V and 0 bases from J, the gap between germline ends came to 9 bases. In DNA form, the CDR3 reads TGCAGTGCTAGAGATTTACAGGGCTCCTACAATGAGCAGTTCTTC. Its translation: CSARDLQGSYNEQFF.

This clonotype showed up many times. The chain carries TRBV11-1 and TRBJ2-5; weak D call: TRBD2 (5 bases). The ends were cut back, 4 bases at V and 5 bases at J, with 14 bases in the middle. The CDR3 extends over 14 amino acids. Germline V gene data show CDR1 as SGHAT and CDR2 as FQDESV (reference sequence). CDR3 bases: TGTGCCAGCAGCTCTATCGCCTCGGGGGAGACCCAGTACTTC. It yields the protein CASSSIASGETQYF.

The chain combines TRBV19 with TRBJ2-7; D remains unclear. CDR1 and CDR2 (germline): LNHDA, SQIVND (reference sequence). Trimming cost V 3 bases and J 0 bases, with 6 bases left between them. The CDR3 is 13 residues long. The CDR3 region is CASSMQTSYEQYF. The CDR3 nucleotides read TGTGCCAGTAGTATGCAGACCTCCTACGAGCAGTACTTC.

This clonotype was recorded at least ten times. This chain links TRBV12-3 or TRBV12-4 with TRBJ2-1; tentative D call: TRBD2 (5 bases). V was clipped by 4 bases and J by 4 bases, with 8 bases between them. This CDR3 contains 13 residues. The chain's CDR3 is CASSSGWYNEQFF. The CDR3 DNA follows: TGTGCCAGCAGTTCGGGGTGGTACAATGAGCAGTTCTTC.

At least ten counts were recorded for this clonotype. CDR3 region: CATGDYEQFF. CDR3 coding DNA: TGTGCCACCGGGGACTATGAGCAGTTCTTC. The V call is TRBV6-1, the J call TRBJ2-1, with a tentative D call TRBD2 (6 bases). CDR1 and CDR2 from the germline V gene are MNHNS and SASEGT. The CDR3 consists of 10 residues. Trimming shortened V by 10 bases and J by 8 bases, and 9 bases separated the two germline ends.

The chain has TRBV6-1 and TRBJ2-2; 12 bases line up with TRBD2. Germline V gene lookup returns CDR1 MNHNS and CDR2 SASEGT. The ends lost 6 bases at V and 6 bases at J; junction bases unmatched: 20. The CDR3 length is 20 residues. The CDR3 coding sequence is TGTGCCAGCAGCCGGAACACTATGTCGACTAGCGGGAGCCACCCCGGGGAGCTGTTTTTT. Encoded protein: CASSRNTMSTSGSHPGELFF.

The V call is TRBV7-2, the J call TRBJ2-4; TRBD2 matches at 7 bases. The J segment lost 6 bases and the V segment lost 0 bases, leaving 2 bases of the junction unmatched. Germline V gene lookup returns CDR1 SGHTA and CDR2 FQGNSA. The CDR3 has 14 residues. CDR3 protein: CASSLAGGGNIQYF. CDR3 bases: TGTGCCAGCAGCTTAGCGGGGGGGGGAAACATTCAGTACTTC. Full variable domain (remainder filled in from reference TRBV7-2 and TRBJ2-4): GAGVSQSPSNKVTEKGKDVELRCDPISGHTALYWYRQSLGQGLEFLIYFQGNSAPDKSGLPSDRFSAERTGGSVSTLTIQRTQQEDSAVYLCASSLAGGGNIQYFGAGTRLSVL.

This clonotype was picked up a small number of times. V is TRBV10-3 and J is TRBJ1-5, with TRBD1 matching 9 bases. The V gene end was trimmed by 2 bases and the J gene end by 0 bases; junction bases not matched to a gene: 2. Germline V lookup: CDR1 ENHRY, CDR2 SYGVKD. This CDR3 contains 16 residues. The CDR3 region has the DNA TGTGCCATCAGTGAGCGACAGGGGGATAGCAATCAGCCCCAGCATTTT. Translating it yields CAISERQGDSNQPQHF.

This clonotype appeared many times. This rearrangement joins TRBV12-3 or TRBV12-4 to TRBJ1-5; D unresolved. The CDR3 totals 13 residues. The V end was cut by 3 bases, the J end by 1 base, with 4 bases between. The CDR3 region is CASSLLSNQPQHF. CDR3 coding DNA: TGTGCCAGCAGTTTGTTGAGCAATCAGCCCCAGCATTTT.

About this clonotype: This may arise from a read error, as a much more abundant clone is one base away. This chain connects TRBV24-1 to TRBJ1-4; 12 bases agree with TRBD1. Germline CDR1 is KGHDR and CDR2 is SFDVKD. This CDR3 is 13 amino acids long. CDR3: CATSAGQGAKLLF. The CDR3 nucleotides read TGTGCCACCAGTGCGGGACAGGGGGCGAAACTGCTTTTT.

This chain uses TRBV27 with TRBJ1-4, with TRBD1 matching 10 bases. This CDR3 contains 16 residues. Per the germline V gene, CDR1 is MNHEY and CDR2 is SMNVEV (reference sequence). The V gene end was trimmed by 4 bases and the J gene end by 10 bases; junction bases not matched to a gene: 12. The CDR3 here is CASSYLHGTGERKLFF. The CDR3 DNA sequence: TGTGCCAGCAGTTACCTACACGGGACAGGGGAGCGAAAACTGTTTTTT.

This clonotype was counted at least ten times. This chain joins TRBV20-1 and TRBJ1-1; D gene ambiguous. This CDR3 has 14 amino acids. V lost 0 bases, J lost 2 bases, and 10 bases lay in between. Per germline, CDR1 DFQATT and CDR2 SNEGSKA (reference sequence). DNA of the CDR3: TGCAGTGCTAGAGAGGGCGGGCCTAACACTGAAGCTTTCTTT. Translation gives CSAREGGPNTEAFF.

Regarding this clonotype: A read error is likely here: a far larger clone is one base away. The chain joins TRBV13 to TRBJ2-1, with D possibly matching TRBD1 (6 bases). The closer fit of TRBJ2-5 to the DNA end suggests the J call may be wrong. CDR3 length: 13 amino acids. Per the germline V gene, CDR1 is PRHDT and CDR2 is FYEKMQ (reference sequence). The CDR3 sequence is CAGSFTDSETQYF. CDR3 DNA: TGTGCCGGCAGCTTTACGGACAGCGAGACCCAGTACTTC.